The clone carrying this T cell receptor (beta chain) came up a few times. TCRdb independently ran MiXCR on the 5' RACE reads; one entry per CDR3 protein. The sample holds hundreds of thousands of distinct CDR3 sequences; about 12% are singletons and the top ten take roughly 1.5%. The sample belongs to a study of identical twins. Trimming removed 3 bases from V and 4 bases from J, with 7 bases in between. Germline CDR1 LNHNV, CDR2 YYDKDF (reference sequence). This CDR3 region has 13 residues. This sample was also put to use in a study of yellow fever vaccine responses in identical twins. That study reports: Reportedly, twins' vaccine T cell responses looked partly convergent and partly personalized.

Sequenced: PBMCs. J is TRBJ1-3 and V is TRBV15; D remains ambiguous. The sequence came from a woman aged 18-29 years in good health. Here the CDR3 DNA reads TGTGCCACCAGCAGTAGAAACGGAAACACCATATATTTT. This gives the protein CATSSRNGNTIYF.